This TCR beta chain appears in the sequencing data of a study of CD8 T cells in ankylosing spondylitis. TCRdb itself ran the 5' RACE reads through MiXCR, one entry per CDR3 protein. Among about 220,000 distinct CDR3 sequences listed, around 25% were seen once. Trimming took 0 bases from V and 5 from J, leaving 4 bases between them. Germline V CDR1 and CDR2: LGHNA, YSLEER. The CDR3 extends over 13 amino acids. In this sample, this clonotype turned up many times. The chain is built from TRBV4-3 and TRBJ2-2; D gene unclear. The sequence was collected from a male donor with ankylosing spondylitis or in good health (not recorded which). Sequencing was carried out using blood, either unsorted or a sorted T cell fraction (not recorded which). The CDR3 coding sequence is TGCGCCAGCAGCCAAGATAGGACCGGGGAGCTGTTTTTT. Protein: CASSQDRTGELFF.